The 5 T cell receptor beta chains reported below all come from one sample, sequenced in a study of shared clonotypes between healthy human individuals. Repertoires were generated with immunoSEQ multiplex PCR, while TCRdb's copy carries only in-frame clones and drops some. The table shows roughly 1.5 million clones, with approximately 98% occurring only once. Sequencing was performed on naive CD4+ T cells sorted from blood. The subset denotes: CD45RA+ positively selected. These receptors were obtained from a man aged 25-45 years in good health.

The gene calls are TRBV27 and TRBJ1-2; possibly TRBD1 for D (6 bases). Trimming pared 3 bases from V and 3 bases from J, leaving 23 bases between. CDR1 and CDR2 from the germline V gene are MNHEY and SMNVEV (reference sequence). CDR3 length: 18 amino acids. The CDR3 protein is CASSFLGSGTKTDYGYTF. Here the CDR3 DNA reads TGTGCCAGCAGTTTTCTTGGTTCCGGGACAAAGACTGACTATGGCTACACCTTC.

This chain uses TRBV4-1 with TRBJ1-3; D is unresolved. In germline, CDR1 is MGHRA, CDR2 YSYEKL. The CDR3 is made up of 15 amino acids. With 1 base removed from V and 1 base from J, the gap between germline ends came to 8 bases. Written as DNA, the CDR3 is TGCGCCAGCAGCCAAGGGGCAGATTCTGGAAACACCATATATTTT. Translated, it gives CASSQGADSGNTIYF.

V is TRBV11-2 and J is TRBJ2-4, with a possible D match to TRBD1 (5 bases). The CDR3 runs to 13 residues. Germline V lookup: CDR1 SGHAT, CDR2 FQNNGV. The ends were cut back, 4 bases at V and 9 bases at J, with 13 bases in the middle. In DNA form, the CDR3 reads TGTGCCAGCAGCTCCCCGGCAGGGTTCATTCAGTACTTC. It is translated as CASSSPAGFIQYF.

This chain joins TRBV7-9 and TRBJ2-3; weak D call: TRBD1 (6 bases). The CDR3 consists of 16 residues. Deletions cut 0 bases from V and 4 bases from J, with 14 bases between. Germline V gene data show CDR1 as SEHNR and CDR2 as FQNEAQ (reference sequence). Written as DNA, the CDR3 is TGTGCCAGCAGCTTAGCGAAAGGGACAAGAGCAGATACGCAGTATTTT. Translated, it gives CASSLAKGTRADTQYF.

Here the CDR3 DNA reads TGTGCCAGCAGCTTTCGGGGGGTACGGGAAAAACTGTTTTTT. Translating it yields CASSFRGVREKLFF. V and J are TRBV7-9 and TRBJ1-4, with a possible D match to TRBD1 (5 bases). Germline assignment: CDR1 SEHNR and CDR2 FQNEAQ (reference sequence). CDR3 size: 14 residues. Trimming pared 3 bases from V and 8 bases from J, leaving 13 bases between.